Listed below are T cell receptor beta chains from one sample, sequenced in a study of patients and donors after allogeneic stem cell transplantation. Each CDR3 protein gets one entry after TCRdb re-called the RT-PCR reads with MiXCR. The sample shows around 31,000 distinct CDR3 sequences, 6.8% of them seen only once. Input material: blood, either unsorted or a sorted T cell fraction (not recorded which). Receptors originate from a human donor who was either an allogeneic HSCT recipient or a stem cell or donor lymphocyte infusion donor (not recorded which). It is not recorded whose cells these are; they may come from a transplant donor. CDR3s include the opening cysteine and the closing phenylalanine or tryptophan. D genes are given only for firm matches. Clone sizes are given selectively: once, few, many, or a class where the clone is expanded.

V	length	size	J	D	DNA	CDR3
TRBV11-3	15	few	TRBJ2-6	NA	TGTGCCAGCAGCTTAAAGGGGACTGGGGCCAACGTCCTGACTTTC	CASSLKGTGANVLTF
TRBV11-2	14	NA	TRBJ2-7	NA	TGTGCCAGCAGCGTCGACAATTTTTCCTACGAGCAGTACTTC	CASSVDNFSYEQYF
TRBV20-1	13	many	TRBJ1-2	NA	TGCAGTGCTAGAGGATGGGACATTTCTAGCTACACCTTC	CSARGWDISSYTF
TRBV6-5	12	few	TRBJ2-7	NA	TGTGCCAGCAGTTACCGGCAGGGGGAGCAGTACTTC	CASSYRQGEQYF
TRBV7-9	13	many	TRBJ1-5	NA	TGTGCCAGCAGCTTAGGATTGTATCAGCCCCAGCATTTT	CASSLGLYQPQHF
TRBV15	16	NA	TRBJ2-1	NA	TGTGCCACCACCAGAGGGGGTTACGGCACCTACAATGAGCAGTTCTTC	CATTRGGYGTYNEQFF
TRBV4-2	15	many	TRBJ2-5	TRBD1	TGTGCCAGCAGCCAAGACCCGGACAGGCCAGAGACCCAGTACTTC	CASSQDPDRPETQYF
TRBV9	15	many	TRBJ1-6	NA	TGTGCCAGCAGCGCCTCAGGGTTATATAATTCACCCCTCCACTTT	CASSASGLYNSPLHF
TRBV9	14	many	TRBJ2-4	NA	TGTGCCAGCAGCGTAGCGGGCCCACTTGGAGGTCTGTACTTC	CASSVAGPLGGLYF
TRBV7-9	11	few	TRBJ2-5	NA	TGTGCCAGCAGCTTAAAAGAGACCCAGTACTTC	CASSLKETQYF
TRBV5-4	15	many	TRBJ2-2	NA	TGTGCCAGCAGCTTGGATCAGGGCTACACCGGGGAGCTGTTTTTT	CASSLDQGYTGELFF
TRBV6-2/TRBV6-3	14	NA	TRBJ2-1	TRBD2	TGTGCCAGCAGCCCCGGGACTATGGACAATGAGCAGTTCTTC	CASSPGTMDNEQFF
TRBV28	11	many	TRBJ2-7	NA	TGTGCCAGCAGTAATTTCTACGAGCAGTACTTC	CASSNFYEQYF